These 19 T cell receptor beta chains were sequenced from one sample in a study of PD-1 blockade in classical Hodgkin lymphoma. No patient escaped relapse after autologous stem cell transplantation, and brentuximab vedotin exposure varied. Profiling relied on immunoSEQ multiplex PCR, and the TCRdb table lists in-frame clones only, not all of them. The sample consists of about 54,000 clones, 80% to 95% of them appearing once. This specimen consisted of peripheral blood mononuclear cells (PBMCs), obtained before the second cycle of nivolumab. These receptors originate from a human donor with classical Hodgkin lymphoma.

J is TRBJ2-5 and V is TRBV29-1, with TRBD2 matching 12 bases. This CDR3 contains 15 residues. Germline CDR1 is SQVTM and CDR2 is ANQGSEA. V shed 3 bases and J 9 bases; nucleotides not matched to a gene: 11. This chain's CDR3 is CSVDPGLAGVWAQYF. CDR3 sequence (DNA): TGCAGCGTTGACCCGGGACTAGCGGGCGTCTGGGCCCAGTACTTC.

This sequence joins TRBV30 and TRBJ1-3; D gene unclear. The CDR3 length is 18 residues. The V end lost 0 bases, the J end lost 0 bases, and 18 bases lay between the germline ends. CDR1 and CDR2 from the germline V gene are GTSNPN and SVGIG (reference sequence). The CDR3 here is CAWSVGGEVGPSGNTIYF. CDR3 coding DNA: TGTGCCTGGAGTGTAGGTGGCGAGGTCGGGCCCTCTGGAAACACCATATATTTT.

The chain couples TRBV21-1 to TRBJ1-5; TRBD1 is taken as the D call from the table, unchecked against the DNA. TRBV21-1 is annotated as a pseudogene. The CDR3 runs 20 residues. CDR3: CASSRSRDRGPGPPNQPQHF. The CDR3 nucleotides are TGTGCCAGCAGCAGATCCCGGGACAGGGGGCCTGGCCCTCCCAATCAGCCCCAGCATTTT.

The chain links TRBV19 to TRBJ2-3; 12 bases are shared with TRBD2. The J segment lost 5 bases and the V segment lost 1 base, leaving 7 bases of the junction unmatched. Per germline, CDR1 LNHDA and CDR2 SQIVND (reference sequence). This CDR3 is built from 17 residues. The chain's CDR3 is CASSIGELAGGRDTQYF. DNA of the CDR3: TGTGCCAGTAGTATAGGGGAGCTAGCGGGGGGGAGAGATACGCAGTATTTT. Together with reference TRBV19 and TRBJ2-3, the CDR3 gives the full variable domain: DGGITQSPKYLFRKEGQNVTLSCEQNLNHDAMYWYRQDPGQGLRLIYYSQIVNDFQKGDIAEGYSVSREKKESFPLTVTSAQKNPTAFYLCASSIGELAGGRDTQYFGPGTRLTVL.

This clone came up a few times. This chain uses TRBV6-5 with TRBJ2-7, with 9 bases identical to TRBD1. The CDR3 is 16 amino acids. Trimming at V came to 2 bases and at J to 1 base, leaving 6 bases not matched to a gene. Germline V CDR1 and CDR2: MNHEY, SVGAGI. For the CDR3, the DNA is TGTGCCAGCAGTTACATCGACAGGGGGGGGTCCTACGAGCAGTACTTC. This sequence encodes CASSYIDRGGSYEQYF.

The CDR3 DNA follows: TGTGCCAGCAGACCGGGACTAGCGGGAGAGAACTCCTACGAGCAGTACTTC. Protein product: CASRPGLAGENSYEQYF. V gene TRBV9 combines with J gene TRBJ2-7; 14 bases align to TRBD2. The CDR3 loop spans 17 amino acids. From germline, CDR1 is SGDLS and CDR2 YYNGEE. After removal of 5 bases from V and 0 bases from J, the junction contained 7 bases not matched to a gene.

The rearrangement uses TRBV7-9 and TRBJ1-2; D possibly corresponds to TRBD1 (5 bases). The CDR3 is 15 amino acids. Germline CDR1 is SEHNR and CDR2 is FQNEAQ (reference sequence). Trimming removed 5 bases at V and 3 bases at J, with 16 bases between. For the CDR3, the DNA is TGTGCCAGCAGCCATCAGGGATTGGGGGACTATGGCTACACCTTC. Protein: CASSHQGLGDYGYTF.

The chain joins TRBV7-9 to TRBJ2-3; D is possibly TRBD1 (6 bases). Germline V gene data show CDR1 as SEHNR and CDR2 as FQNEAQ (reference sequence). The germline V and J ends were trimmed by 1 base and 4 bases, with 24 bases remaining between them. The CDR3 length is 19 residues. The CDR3 DNA reads TGTGCCAGCAGCTTAGACAGGGTCTTGGGGGAAGCGTTCCCAGATACGCAGTATTTT. This sequence encodes CASSLDRVLGEAFPDTQYF.

The rearrangement uses TRBV30 and TRBJ2-3, with TRBD2 matching 9 bases. Trimming took 4 bases from V and 5 from J; bases not matched to a gene: 1. Germline V CDR1 and CDR2: GTSNPN, SVGIG (reference sequence). This CDR3 is 12 amino acids long. CDR3 DNA sequence: TGTGCCTGGACTAGCGGGGAAGATACGCAGTATTTT. Protein sequence: CAWTSGEDTQYF.

V gene TRBV7-3 combines with J gene TRBJ2-5, with 8 positions matching TRBD2. The CDR3 length is 15 residues. V gave up 4 bases and J gave up 1 base; unmatched junction bases: 5. Germline V lookup: CDR1 SGHTA, CDR2 FQGTGA. The CDR3 spells CASSSGGASQETQYF. Here the CDR3 DNA reads TGTGCCAGCAGCTCCGGGGGGGCCTCCCAAGAGACCCAGTACTTC.

In this sample, this clone turned up a few times. The V gene is TRBV6-5, the J gene TRBJ2-2, with a tentative D call TRBD1 (5 bases). V was cut by 0 bases and J by 5 bases, with 13 bases left in between. This CDR3 is built from 16 residues. The germline V gene encodes CDR1 MNHEY and CDR2 SVGAGI. CDR3 residues: CASSYSLGAATGELFF. DNA of the CDR3: TGTGCCAGCAGTTACTCGTTAGGGGCGGCGACCGGGGAGCTGTTTTTT.

The rearrangement joins TRBV7-8 to TRBJ1-6; TRBD1 aligns across 8 bases. The J segment lost 12 bases and the V segment lost 1 base, leaving 8 bases of the junction unmatched. Germline V gives CDR1 SGHVS, CDR2 FQNEAQ. This CDR3 contains 15 residues. The CDR3, as DNA: TGTGCCAGCAGCTTAGTTGGACAGGGCCCGGAACCCCTCCACTTT. Its protein is CASSLVGQGPEPLHF. Based on the CDR3 plus reference TRBV7-8 and TRBJ1-6, the full variable domain is GAGVSQSPRYKVAKRGQDVALRCDPISGHVSLFWYQQALGQGPEFLTYFQNEAQLDKSGLPSDRFFAERPEGSVSTLKIQRTQQEDSAVYLCASSLVGQGPEPLHFGNGTRLTVT.

The chain employs TRBV2 and TRBJ2-2, with D possibly called TRBD1 or TRBD2 (5 bases each). The CDR3 covers 14 residues. Germline lookup yields CDR1 SNHLY and CDR2 FYNNEI. The germline V and J ends were trimmed by 5 bases and 5 bases, with 12 bases remaining between them. The CDR3 DNA reads as TGTGCCAGCAGTTTCGGGACCTCGACCGGGGAGCTGTTTTTT. This encodes CASSFGTSTGELFF.

The V and J genes are TRBV11-3 and TRBJ1-3; D is unresolved. The CDR3 has 12 residues. Trimming pared 1 base from V and 7 bases from J, leaving 5 bases between. Germline values: CDR1 SGHNT, CDR2 YENEEA. In DNA, the CDR3 is TGTGCCAGCAGCTTAGCTCGGAACACCATATATTTT. Its protein product is CASSLARNTIYF. Using reference TRBV11-3 and TRBJ1-3 for the parts outside the CDR3, the full variable domain is EAGVVQSPRYKIIEKKQPVAFWCNPISGHNTLYWYLQNLGQGPELLIRYENEEAVDDSQLPKDRFSAERLKGVDSTLKIQPAELGDSAVYLCASSLARNTIYFGEGSWLTVV.

The rearrangement links TRBV11-2 to TRBJ2-1, with 7 bases that match TRBD1. This CDR3 is 12 amino acids long. Unmatched junction bases numbered 6, after V lost 3 bases and J lost 13 bases. Germline V gene sequence: CDR1 SGHAT, CDR2 FQNNGV. The DNA of the CDR3 is TGTGCCAGCAGCTTTGGGACAGTAAGACAGTTCTTC. As protein: CASSFGTVRQFF.

J is TRBJ1-6 and V is TRBV7-8; perhaps TRBD1 as D (5 bases). This CDR3 region has 15 residues. Looked up from germline, CDR1 is SGHVS and CDR2 is FQNEAQ. V dropped 0 bases and J dropped 11 bases, with 14 bases sitting between them. CDR3 sequence (DNA): TGTGCCAGCAGCTTAGCGGGCCAGGGTGGCCCACCCCTCCACTTT. It is translated as CASSLAGQGGPPLHF. Based on the CDR3 plus reference TRBV7-8 and TRBJ1-6, the full variable domain is GAGVSQSPRYKVAKRGQDVALRCDPISGHVSLFWYQQALGQGPEFLTYFQNEAQLDKSGLPSDRFFAERPEGSVSTLKIQRTQQEDSAVYLCASSLAGQGGPPLHFGNGTRLTVT.

This clone came up once. This chain uses TRBV6-5 with TRBJ2-7; D uncertain. This CDR3 spans 13 amino acids. Per germline, CDR1 MNHEY and CDR2 SVGAGI. V was trimmed by 2 bases and J by 6 bases, leaving 11 bases between them. Here the CDR3 DNA reads TGTGCCAGCAGTTACAATGGGGATGGCGAGCAGTACTTC. Protein product: CASSYNGDGEQYF.

The chain is built from TRBV19 and TRBJ1-2, with D possibly matching TRBD1 (5 bases). The length of the CDR3 is 16 residues. Trimming removed 4 bases at V and 4 bases at J, with 19 bases between. CDR1 is LNHDA and CDR2 is SQIVND in the germline V gene (reference sequence). The DNA of the CDR3 is TGTGCCAGTAGTAACACTAGGGACGGAAACTCCTATGGCTACACCTTC. Translated: CASSNTRDGNSYGYTF.

This clone was counted once. This sequence joins TRBV6-5 and TRBJ2-5, with TRBD2 identical over 10 bases. This CDR3 region has 15 residues. Trimming cost V 2 bases and J 6 bases; bases outside gene matches: 6. The germline CDR1 and CDR2 sequences are MNHEY and SVGAGI. The CDR3 DNA reads TGTGCCAGCAGTTACCTCACTAGCGGGGTTCAGACCCAGTACTTC. This encodes CASSYLTSGVQTQYF.